This TCR beta chain was sequenced during a study of cytomegalovirus exposure and HLA in healthy donors. The study's findings and limits: Across all donors, roughly uniform sequencing depth was an assumption of the presence/absence analyses.

The CDR3 runs to 15 residues. The germline V and J ends were trimmed by 5 bases and 1 base, with 11 bases remaining between them. Germline V gene sequence: CDR1 SGHVS, CDR2 FQNEAQ. On this clone: Its cognate antigen is unknown.

The primer mix had 60 Vbeta and 13 Jbeta primers. Data came from immunoSEQ multiplex PCR; TCRdb stores just in-frame clones and leaves some out. The table includes roughly 140,000 clones, about 76% detected once. The sequence was collected from a human donor in good health. Specimen: PBMCs. The V gene is TRBV7-8, the J gene TRBJ2-2, with D tentatively TRBD1 (6 bases). This CDR3 reads CASSTGTQNTGELFF. The CDR3 nucleotides read TGTGCCAGCAGCACCGGGACACAGAACACCGGGGAGCTGTTTTTT.